The 22 T cell receptor beta chains listed next were all sequenced from one sample in a study of blood T cells in healthy people across ages. A second roughly 6 to 12 cycle PCR used barcoded and J-beta primers. TCRdb reprocessed the 5' RACE reads with MiXCR, giving one entry per CDR3 protein. The sample lists about 640,000 distinct CDR3 sequences, about 53% occurring once. Sequencing was performed on blood. Receptor source: a man aged 55-75 years in good health.

V usage is TRBV5-1 and J usage is TRBJ1-2, with D maybe TRBD1 (5 bases). The CDR3 is made up of 13 amino acids. Deletions cut 7 bases from V and 10 bases from J, with 20 bases between. Germline values: CDR1 SGHRS, CDR2 YFSETQ. CDR3 nucleotides: TGCGCCAGCTCCGGGGGACTTGACAACGACTACACCTTC. This gives the protein CASSGGLDNDYTF.

The chain combines TRBV7-9 with TRBJ1-1, with D unclear. The CDR3 is 12 residues long. Deletions cut 7 bases from V and 0 bases from J, with 6 bases between. From germline, CDR1 is SEHNR and CDR2 FQNEAQ (reference sequence). The CDR3 protein is CASIRMNTEAFF. CDR3 bases: TGTGCCAGCATACGCATGAACACTGAAGCTTTCTTT.

The V call is TRBV5-6, the J call TRBJ2-4; 11 bases align to TRBD2. The V and J ends lost 0 bases and 2 bases, in that order; junction bases with no gene match: 7. In germline, CDR1 is SGHDT, CDR2 YYEEEE. This CDR3 contains 18 residues. CDR3 sequence reads: CASSLALAGGWSKNIQYF. The CDR3 DNA sequence: TGTGCCAGCAGCTTGGCCCTAGCGGGAGGATGGTCCAAAAACATTCAGTACTTC. Complete variable domain (other parts from reference TRBV5-6 and TRBJ2-4): DAGVTQSPTHLIKTRGQQVTLRCSPKSGHDTVSWYQQALGQGPQFIFQYYEEEERQRGNFPDRFSGHQFPNYSSELNVNALLLGDSALYLCASSLALAGGWSKNIQYFGAGTRLSVL.

The chain couples TRBV6-5 to TRBJ2-1; tentatively, D is TRBD2 (7 bases). The CDR3 is 14 amino acids. Germline V gene data show CDR1 as MNHEY and CDR2 as SVGAGI. Trimming left V 7 bases short and J 2 bases short, with 12 bases between. The CDR3 sequence is CASTKGGTYNEQFF. CDR3 coding DNA: TGTGCCAGCACCAAGGGGGGGACCTACAATGAGCAGTTCTTC.

The V and J genes are TRBV4-1 and TRBJ2-3; weak D call: TRBD2 (5 bases). CDR1 and CDR2 (germline): MGHRA, YSYEKL. CDR3 length equals 16 residues. The V end was cut by 0 bases, the J end by 3 bases, with 13 bases between. CDR3 residues: CASSQDDVTGTDTQYF. The CDR3 DNA follows: TGCGCCAGCAGCCAAGATGATGTGACGGGGACAGATACGCAGTATTTT.

The chain is built from TRBV29-1 and TRBJ2-3; no reliable D call. The CDR3 is made up of 13 amino acids. Trimming pared 4 bases from V and 4 bases from J, leaving 12 bases between. Germline CDR1 SQVTM, CDR2 ANQGSEA. The CDR3 spells CSVGQVVADTQYF. The CDR3 DNA follows: TGCAGCGTTGGGCAGGTGGTGGCAGATACGCAGTATTTT.

This clonotype showed up just a few times. The chain joins TRBV20-1 to TRBJ2-7, with 8 bases matching TRBD1. CDR1 and CDR2 from the germline V gene are DFQATT and SNEGSKA (reference sequence). There are 12 residues in the CDR3. V shed 6 bases and J 6 bases; nucleotides not matched to a gene: 7. In DNA, the CDR3 is TGCAGTGCCGGACAGGGTAAGGGCGAGCAGTACTTC. Its translation is CSAGQGKGEQYF.

J is TRBJ1-3 and V is TRBV10-3; D gene ambiguous. Germline V gene data show CDR1 as ENHRY and CDR2 as SYGVKD. The CDR3 consists of 14 residues. V was clipped by 2 bases and J by 9 bases, with 14 bases between them. The CDR3 DNA reads TGTGCCATCAGTGAGCTGGACGTCCGGGGCACCATATATTTT. Its translation: CAISELDVRGTIYF.

The chain recombines TRBV2 with TRBJ1-5; TRBD1 is a possible D gene (6 bases). This CDR3 region has 13 residues. The germline CDR1 and CDR2 sequences are SNHLY and FYNNEI. V was trimmed by 9 bases and J by 5 bases, leaving 14 bases between them. The CDR3: CASGTQGYQPQHF. The CDR3 bases are TGTGCCAGTGGAACACAGGGCTATCAGCCCCAGCATTTT.

The table lists this clonotype with a few counts. The rearrangement uses TRBV4-1 and TRBJ1-2; D remains unclear. Per germline, CDR1 MGHRA and CDR2 YSYEKL. V shed 4 bases and J shed 1 base, with 13 bases lying between them. The CDR3 consists of 15 residues. The CDR3 reads CASSPPGRDNYGYTF. The CDR3 DNA follows: TGCGCCAGCAGCCCCCCAGGCCGGGATAACTATGGCTACACCTTC.

V is TRBV20-1 and J is TRBJ2-7; TRBD2 agrees at 7 bases. The junction had 10 bases not matched to a gene; V was cut back by 5 bases and J by 0 bases. Germline-derived CDR1 and CDR2 are DFQATT and SNEGSKA (reference sequence). The CDR3 spans 15 residues. The chain's CDR3 is CSAGPAGFSSYEQYF. The DNA for the CDR3 is TGCAGTGCTGGACCAGCGGGGTTCAGCTCCTACGAGCAGTACTTC.

This sequence joins TRBV29-1 and TRBJ2-7, with D tentatively TRBD1 (6 bases). This CDR3 comprises 12 residues. With 7 bases removed from V and 0 bases from J, the gap between germline ends came to 10 bases. The V gene's germline CDR1 is SQVTM and CDR2 ANQGSEA. CDR3 region: CSGLGHSYEQYF. The DNA for the CDR3 is TGCAGCGGACTGGGACACTCCTACGAGCAGTACTTC.

The chain couples TRBV6-6 to TRBJ2-6; D is possibly TRBD1 or TRBD2 (5 bases each). CDR3 length: 16 amino acids. CDR1 is MNHNY and CDR2 is SVGAGI in the germline V gene (reference sequence). The ends were cut back, 6 bases at V and 2 bases at J, with 14 bases in the middle. Here the CDR3 reads CASRSGATPGANVLTF. The DNA of the CDR3 is TGTGCCAGCAGGTCCGGGGCCACCCCTGGGGCCAACGTCCTGACTTTC.

This clonotype was observed a few times. This chain joins TRBV29-1 and TRBJ2-5, with 8 bases fitting TRBD2. Trimming at V came to 5 bases and at J to 1 base, leaving 6 bases not matched to a gene. The CDR3 consists of 14 residues. CDR1 and CDR2 (germline): SQVTM, ANQGSEA. CDR3 in DNA: TGCAGCGTTACTCCACTAGCGGCCCAAGAGACCCAGTACTTC. Its translation: CSVTPLAAQETQYF.

J is TRBJ1-5 and V is TRBV7-2; D ambiguous. V lost 4 bases and J lost 4, with 14 bases in between. The germline gives CDR1 SGHTA, CDR2 FQGNSA. There are 15 residues in the CDR3. Here the CDR3 DNA reads TGTGCCAGCAGCTCTAGGGCGGCGGGTAATCAGCCCCAGCATTTT. Its protein is CASSSRAAGNQPQHF.

Turning to this clonotype: A much larger clone differs by one base, so this may be a read error. This sequence joins TRBV2 and TRBJ2-1; D gene uncertain. The CDR3 loop spans 14 amino acids. The V gene's germline CDR1 is SNHLY and CDR2 FYNNEI. V dropped 4 bases and J dropped 7 bases, with 14 bases sitting between them. The chain's CDR3 is CASSVRTTWNEQFF. The DNA for the CDR3 is TGTGCCAGCAGTGTTCGCACAACGTGGAATGAGCAGTTCTTC. The full variable domain, its missing parts supplied by reference TRBV2 and TRBJ2-1, is EPEVTQTPSHQVTQMGQEVILRCVPISNHLYFYWYRQILGQKVEFLVSFYNNEISEKSEIFDDQFSVERPDGSNFTLKIRSTKLEDSAMYFCASSVRTTWNEQFFGPGTRLTVL.

The J gene is TRBJ1-5, the V gene TRBV6-2 or TRBV6-3; perhaps TRBD1 as D (6 bases). CDR3 length: 16 residues. Germline loops: CDR1 MNHEY, CDR2 SVGEGT. Trimming removed 2 bases at V and 0 bases at J, with 11 bases between. CDR3 protein: CASSYGGGYSNQPQHF. DNA of the CDR3: TGTGCCAGCAGTTACGGCGGGGGCTATAGCAATCAGCCCCAGCATTTT.

This chain joins TRBV11-2 and TRBJ2-3; 8 positions match TRBD2. The CDR3 spans 13 residues. Looked up from germline, CDR1 is SGHAT and CDR2 is FQNNGV. V lost 4 bases to trimming and J lost 6 bases; unmatched junction nucleotides: 3. CDR3 sequence reads: CASSSGGWDTQYF. The CDR3 DNA follows: TGTGCCAGCAGCTCGGGGGGGTGGGATACGCAGTATTTT. Together with reference TRBV11-2 and TRBJ2-3, the CDR3 gives the full variable domain: EAGVAQSPRYKIIEKRQSVAFWCNPISGHATLYWYQQILGQGPKLLIQFQNNGVVDDSQLPKDRFSAERLKGVDSTLKIQPAKLEDSAVYLCASSSGGWDTQYFGPGTRLTVL.

This rearrangement joins TRBV20-1 to TRBJ2-5; D not resolved. There are 14 residues in the CDR3. From germline, CDR1 is DFQATT and CDR2 SNEGSKA (reference sequence). Trimming took off 6 bases at V and 3 bases at J, with 17 bases between the two ends. CDR3 in amino acids: CSANKPGREETQYF. Here the CDR3 DNA reads TGCAGTGCGAACAAACCCGGCAGAGAAGAGACCCAGTACTTC.

In the case of this clonotype: Germline is not matched at one junction end, which may reflect a read error. This chain joins TRBV12-3 or TRBV12-4 and TRBJ2-3; 10 bases match TRBD2. There are 19 residues in the CDR3. Here the CDR3 reads CASSPPSSGGTGQADAQYF. In DNA, the CDR3 is TGTGCCAGCAGTCCTCCGAGTAGCGGGGGGACCGGACAGGCAGATGCGCAGTATTTT.

This chain joins TRBV5-1 and TRBJ2-7; perhaps D is TRBD1 or TRBD2 (6 bases each). V was cut by 3 bases and J by 4 bases, with 14 bases left in between. Germline V gives CDR1 SGHRS, CDR2 YFSETQ. The CDR3 runs 14 residues. In DNA form, the CDR3 reads TGCGCCAGCAGCTCTAGGGGGGACCCGTACGAGCAGTACTTC. Translation: CASSSRGDPYEQYF.

The chain uses TRBV15 and TRBJ2-5; possibly TRBD1 for D (6 bases). The CDR3 spans 12 residues. CDR1 is LNHNV and CDR2 is YYDKDF in the germline V gene (reference sequence). V lost 4 bases to trimming and J lost 13 bases, with 16 bases between them. This CDR3 is CATSTDRYGRYF. The CDR3 DNA reads TGTGCCACCAGCACGGACAGATACGGTCGGTACTTC.